Listed below are T cell receptor beta chains from one sample, sequenced in a study of cytomegalovirus exposure and HLA in healthy donors. The assay was immunoSEQ multiplex PCR, and TCRdb's table has in-frame clones only and misses some. Here the sample spans 90,000 to 140,000 clones, 76% being singletons. Sample: PBMCs. The origin of the receptors is a man aged 40-50 years in good health and CMV-seropositive. Each CDR3 is given with its conserved first and last residue. The order of the fields is CDR3 protein, V gene, J gene, clone size. Clone size is not always given. Where it is, it says once, few, many or a class for expanded clones.

cdr3_aa: CASSIDHGRVDEQFF; v_call: TRBV19; j_call: TRBJ2-1; clone_size: .
cdr3_aa: CASSPTRETGDGGYTF; v_call: TRBV18; j_call: TRBJ1-2; clone_size: .
cdr3_aa: CASSASGSGVGELFF; v_call: TRBV2; j_call: TRBJ2-2; clone_size: .
cdr3_aa: CASTEINEQFF; v_call: TRBV6-1; j_call: TRBJ2-1; clone_size: .
cdr3_aa: CASSPGGGATEAFF; v_call: TRBV27; j_call: TRBJ1-1; clone_size: .
cdr3_aa: CASSFGGGDTEAFF; v_call: TRBV7-2; j_call: TRBJ1-1; clone_size: .
cdr3_aa: CASSTTGLVVYEQYF; v_call: TRBV27; j_call: .; clone_size: once
cdr3_aa: CASSPGRTNEKLFF; v_call: TRBV19; j_call: TRBJ1-4; clone_size: .
cdr3_aa: CSASGGSNQPQHF; v_call: TRBV29-1; j_call: TRBJ1-5; clone_size: .
cdr3_aa: CASSKTQGGQPQHF; v_call: TRBV6-5; j_call: TRBJ1-5; clone_size: .
cdr3_aa: CAISDEEVGMRQFF; v_call: TRBV10-3; j_call: TRBJ2-1; clone_size: once
cdr3_aa: CASSVQGGGGYEQYF; v_call: TRBV19; j_call: TRBJ2-7; clone_size: .
cdr3_aa: CASSEAKLSGAPIAKNIQYF; v_call: TRBV6-1; j_call: TRBJ2-4; clone_size: .
cdr3_aa: CASSLKRADTQYF; v_call: TRBV7-3; j_call: TRBJ2-3; clone_size: .
cdr3_aa: CASSLGDREAGELFF; v_call: TRBV5-1; j_call: TRBJ2-2; clone_size: .
cdr3_aa: CSVVRGTGGVNTEAFF; v_call: TRBV29-1; j_call: TRBJ1-1; clone_size: .
cdr3_aa: CASSTKQGGFSYEQYF; v_call: TRBV19; j_call: TRBJ2-7; clone_size: .
cdr3_aa: CAWTGNRRRATEAFF; v_call: TRBV30; j_call: TRBJ1-1; clone_size: .
cdr3_aa: CASTRSAGGPNEQFF; v_call: TRBV2; j_call: TRBJ2-1; clone_size: .
cdr3_aa: CAWSLAGVAKNSQYF; v_call: TRBV30; j_call: TRBJ2-4; clone_size: few
cdr3_aa: CSASVGAEAFF; v_call: TRBV20-1; j_call: TRBJ1-1; clone_size: .
cdr3_aa: CASSQGLAGEPETQYF; v_call: TRBV13; j_call: TRBJ2-5; clone_size: few
cdr3_aa: CASSQDLRLANYGYTF; v_call: TRBV4-3; j_call: TRBJ1-2; clone_size: .
cdr3_aa: CASSGGSASSYNEQFF; v_call: TRBV9; j_call: TRBJ2-1; clone_size: .
cdr3_aa: CASSVVGDSTYEQYF; v_call: TRBV9; j_call: TRBJ2-7; clone_size: .
cdr3_aa: CASSLQGRGRAKNSQYF; v_call: TRBV5-4; j_call: TRBJ2-4; clone_size: .
cdr3_aa: CASHLTSGIYNEQFF; v_call: TRBV27; j_call: TRBJ2-1; clone_size: once
cdr3_aa: CASSQLANQPQHF; v_call: TRBV4-1; j_call: TRBJ1-5; clone_size: .
cdr3_aa: CASSPGGSYEQYF; v_call: TRBV4-1; j_call: TRBJ2-7; clone_size: few
cdr3_aa: CASSLDGDTQYF; v_call: TRBV5-1; j_call: TRBJ2-3; clone_size: .
cdr3_aa: CASSQQGSGANVLTF; v_call: TRBV7-3; j_call: TRBJ2-6; clone_size: .
cdr3_aa: CASSYPGQFSYEQYF; v_call: TRBV5-6; j_call: TRBJ2-7; clone_size: .
cdr3_aa: CASAREEGYTF; v_call: TRBV2; j_call: TRBJ1-2; clone_size: few
cdr3_aa: CASSPRDRSFLGYEQYF; v_call: TRBV14; j_call: TRBJ2-7; clone_size: .
cdr3_aa: CASSQLAGAISYEQYF; v_call: TRBV4-2; j_call: TRBJ2-7; clone_size: .
cdr3_aa: CASSYLSSGYSNQPQHF; v_call: TRBV27; j_call: TRBJ1-5; clone_size: few
cdr3_aa: CASKEGLLSTDTQYF; v_call: TRBV10-1; j_call: TRBJ2-3; clone_size: .
cdr3_aa: CASSHIGQGTDTQYF; v_call: TRBV14; j_call: TRBJ2-3; clone_size: .
cdr3_aa: CASSSQQANYGYTF; v_call: TRBV5-4; j_call: TRBJ1-2; clone_size: .
cdr3_aa: CASSPRLAGGPMADTQYF; v_call: TRBV9; j_call: TRBJ2-3; clone_size: .
cdr3_aa: CASSPDSPRYNEQFF; v_call: TRBV7-2; j_call: TRBJ2-1; clone_size: .
cdr3_aa: CASSLGRGTGNTIYF; v_call: TRBV5-4; j_call: TRBJ1-3; clone_size: .
cdr3_aa: CASSLTPRNEQFF; v_call: TRBV7-2; j_call: TRBJ2-1; clone_size: .
cdr3_aa: CASSFSGGSTDTQYF; v_call: TRBV9; j_call: TRBJ2-3; clone_size: .
cdr3_aa: CASSLARTTGSNQPQHF; v_call: TRBV7-2; j_call: TRBJ1-5; clone_size: .
cdr3_aa: CASSSPGGSSTDTQYF; v_call: TRBV6-5; j_call: TRBJ2-3; clone_size: .